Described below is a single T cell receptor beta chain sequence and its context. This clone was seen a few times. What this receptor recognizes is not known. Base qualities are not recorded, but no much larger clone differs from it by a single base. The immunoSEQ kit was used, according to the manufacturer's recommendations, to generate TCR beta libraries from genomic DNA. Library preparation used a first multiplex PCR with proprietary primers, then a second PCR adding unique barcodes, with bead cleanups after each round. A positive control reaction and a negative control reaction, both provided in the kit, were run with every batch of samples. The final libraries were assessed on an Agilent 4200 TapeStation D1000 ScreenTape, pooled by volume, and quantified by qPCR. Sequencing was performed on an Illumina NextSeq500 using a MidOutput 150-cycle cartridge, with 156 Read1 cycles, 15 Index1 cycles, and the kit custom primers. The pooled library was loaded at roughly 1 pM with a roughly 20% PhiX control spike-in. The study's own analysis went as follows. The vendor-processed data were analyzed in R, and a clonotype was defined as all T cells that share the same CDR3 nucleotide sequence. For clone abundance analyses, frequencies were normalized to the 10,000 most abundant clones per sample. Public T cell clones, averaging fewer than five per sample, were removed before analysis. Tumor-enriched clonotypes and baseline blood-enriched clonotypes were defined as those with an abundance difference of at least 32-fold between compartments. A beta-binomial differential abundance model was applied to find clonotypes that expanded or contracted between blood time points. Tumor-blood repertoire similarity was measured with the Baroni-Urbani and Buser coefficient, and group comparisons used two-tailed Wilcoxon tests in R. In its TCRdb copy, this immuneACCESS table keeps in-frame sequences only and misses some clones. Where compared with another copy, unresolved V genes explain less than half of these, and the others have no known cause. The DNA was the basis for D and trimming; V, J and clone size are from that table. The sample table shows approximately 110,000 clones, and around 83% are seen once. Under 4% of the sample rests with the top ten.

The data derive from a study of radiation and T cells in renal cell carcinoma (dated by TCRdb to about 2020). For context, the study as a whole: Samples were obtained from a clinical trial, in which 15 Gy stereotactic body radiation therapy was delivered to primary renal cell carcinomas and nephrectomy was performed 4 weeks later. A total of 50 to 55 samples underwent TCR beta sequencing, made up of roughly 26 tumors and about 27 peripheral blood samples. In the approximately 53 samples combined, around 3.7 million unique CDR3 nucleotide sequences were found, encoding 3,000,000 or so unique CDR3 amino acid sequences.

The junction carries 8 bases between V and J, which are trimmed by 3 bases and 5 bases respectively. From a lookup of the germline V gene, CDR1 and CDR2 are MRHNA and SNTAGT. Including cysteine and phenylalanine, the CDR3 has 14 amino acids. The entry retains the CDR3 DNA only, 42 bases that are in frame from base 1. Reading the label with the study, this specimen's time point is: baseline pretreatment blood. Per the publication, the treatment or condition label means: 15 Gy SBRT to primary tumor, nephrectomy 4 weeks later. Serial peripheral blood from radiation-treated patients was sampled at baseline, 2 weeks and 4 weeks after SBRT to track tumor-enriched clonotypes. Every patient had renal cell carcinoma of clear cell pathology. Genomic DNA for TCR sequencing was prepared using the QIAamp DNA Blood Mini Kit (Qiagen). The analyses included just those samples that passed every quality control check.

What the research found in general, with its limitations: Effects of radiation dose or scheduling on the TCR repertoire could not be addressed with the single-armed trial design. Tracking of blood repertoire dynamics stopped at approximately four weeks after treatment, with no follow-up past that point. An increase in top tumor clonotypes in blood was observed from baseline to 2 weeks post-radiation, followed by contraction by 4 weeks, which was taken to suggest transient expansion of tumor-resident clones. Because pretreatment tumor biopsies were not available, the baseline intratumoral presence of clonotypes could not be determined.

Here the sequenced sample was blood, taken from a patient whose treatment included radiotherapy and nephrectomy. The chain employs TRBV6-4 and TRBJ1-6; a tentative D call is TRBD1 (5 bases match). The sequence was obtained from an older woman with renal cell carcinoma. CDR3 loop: CASSERGHNSPLHF. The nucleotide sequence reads TGTGCCAGCAGTGAGAGGGGCCATAATTCACCCCTCCACTTT.